The clone carrying this TCR beta chain was counted between two and nine times. What it binds is not known. TCRdb re-called the reads with MiXCR, one entry per CDR3 protein. The sample lists about 600,000 distinct CDR3 sequences, roughly 24% occurring once. This specimen belongs to a study of T cell repertoires in cytomegalovirus infection. Study findings and constraints: CMV-specific TCR beta clonotypes restricted by HLA-C were the ones dominating the ex vivo response.

Deletions cut 1 base from V and 1 base from J, with 7 bases between. The CDR3 contains 14 residues. CDR1 and CDR2 (germline): SEHNR, FQNEAQ (reference sequence). Sequenced input: CD8+ T cells from PBMCs. The chain joins TRBV7-9 to TRBJ2-5; D uncertain. This clonotype originated in a human donor in good health (CMV status not recorded). Some clones in this sample may be carry-over from other donors' samples. The CDR3 coding sequence is TGTGCCAGCAGCTTAGGGCAGGCCCAAGAGACCCAGTACTTC. It codes for CASSLGQAQETQYF.